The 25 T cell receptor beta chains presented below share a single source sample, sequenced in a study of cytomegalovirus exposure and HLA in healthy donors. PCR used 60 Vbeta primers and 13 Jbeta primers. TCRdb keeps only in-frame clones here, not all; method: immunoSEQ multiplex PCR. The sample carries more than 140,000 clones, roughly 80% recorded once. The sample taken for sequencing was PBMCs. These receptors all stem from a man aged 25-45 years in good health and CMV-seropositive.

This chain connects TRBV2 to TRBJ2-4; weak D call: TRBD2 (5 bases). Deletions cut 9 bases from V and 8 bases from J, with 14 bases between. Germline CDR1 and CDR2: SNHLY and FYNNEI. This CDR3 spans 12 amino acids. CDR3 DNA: TGTGCCAGTTCCGGAGAGGGTCACATTCAGTACTTC. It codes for CASSGEGHIQYF. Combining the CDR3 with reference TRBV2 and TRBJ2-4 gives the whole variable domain EPEVTQTPSHQVTQMGQEVILRCVPISNHLYFYWYRQILGQKVEFLVSFYNNEISEKSEIFDDQFSVERPDGSNFTLKIRSTKLEDSAMYFCASSGEGHIQYFGAGTRLSVL.

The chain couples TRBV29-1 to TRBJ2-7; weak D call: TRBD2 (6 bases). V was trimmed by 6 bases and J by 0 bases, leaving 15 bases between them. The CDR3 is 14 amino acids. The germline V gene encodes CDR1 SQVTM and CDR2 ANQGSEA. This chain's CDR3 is CSVQTGESSYEQYF. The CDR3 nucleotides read TGCAGCGTCCAGACGGGAGAAAGCTCCTACGAGCAGTACTTC.

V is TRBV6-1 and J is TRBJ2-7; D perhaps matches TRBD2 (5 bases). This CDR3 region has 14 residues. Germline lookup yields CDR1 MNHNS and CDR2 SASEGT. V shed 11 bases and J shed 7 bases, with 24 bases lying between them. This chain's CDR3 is CALTVGSGFGEQYF. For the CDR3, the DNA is TGTGCCCTCACGGTGGGGTCGGGATTTGGAGAGCAGTACTTC.

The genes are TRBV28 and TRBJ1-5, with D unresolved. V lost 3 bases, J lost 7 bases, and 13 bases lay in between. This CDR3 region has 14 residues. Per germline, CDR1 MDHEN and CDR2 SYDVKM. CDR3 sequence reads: CASSFGDIGQPQHF. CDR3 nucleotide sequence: TGTGCCAGCAGTTTTGGAGATATCGGGCAGCCCCAGCATTTT.

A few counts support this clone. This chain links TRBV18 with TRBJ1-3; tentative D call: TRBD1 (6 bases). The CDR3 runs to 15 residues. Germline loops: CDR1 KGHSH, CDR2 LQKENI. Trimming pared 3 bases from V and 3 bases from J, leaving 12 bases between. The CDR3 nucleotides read TGTGCCAGCTCACCCCGCCAGGGGTTTGGAAACACCATATATTTT. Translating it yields CASSPRQGFGNTIYF.

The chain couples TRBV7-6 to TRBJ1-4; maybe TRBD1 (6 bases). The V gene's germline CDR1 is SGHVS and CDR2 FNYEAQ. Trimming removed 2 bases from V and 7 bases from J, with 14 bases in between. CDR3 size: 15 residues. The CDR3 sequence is CASSLQILGGEKLFF. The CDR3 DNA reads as TGTGCCAGCAGCTTACAGATTCTAGGGGGTGAAAAACTGTTTTTT.

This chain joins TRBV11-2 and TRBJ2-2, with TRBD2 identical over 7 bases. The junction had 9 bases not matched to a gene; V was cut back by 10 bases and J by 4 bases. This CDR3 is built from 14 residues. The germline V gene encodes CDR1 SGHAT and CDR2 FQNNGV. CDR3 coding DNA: TGTGCCACCTGGGGGGGAAGGGGCACCGGGGAGCTGTTTTTT. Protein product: CATWGGRGTGELFF.

The DNA for the CDR3 is TGTGCCAGCAGTCCAGCGGGGGGCCTCTCCTACGAGCAGTACTTC. Translation: CASSPAGGLSYEQYF. The chain combines TRBV6-6 with TRBJ2-5, with 9 positions matching TRBD2. With the DNA end fitting TRBJ2-7 better, the J assignment may be wrong. Germline CDR1 reads MNHNY; CDR2 reads SVGAGI (reference sequence). The CDR3 spans 15 residues.

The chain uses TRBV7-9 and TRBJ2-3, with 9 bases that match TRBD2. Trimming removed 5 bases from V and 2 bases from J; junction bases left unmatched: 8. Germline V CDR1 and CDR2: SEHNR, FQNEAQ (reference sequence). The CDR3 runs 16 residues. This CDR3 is CASSPLAGVATDTQYF. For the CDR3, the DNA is TGTGCCAGCAGCCCGTTAGCGGGAGTGGCCACAGATACGCAGTATTTT.

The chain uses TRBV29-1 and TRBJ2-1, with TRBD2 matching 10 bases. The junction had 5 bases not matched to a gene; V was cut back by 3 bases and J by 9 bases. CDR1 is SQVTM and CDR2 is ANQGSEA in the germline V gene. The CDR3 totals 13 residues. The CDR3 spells CSVDSGGAGEQFF. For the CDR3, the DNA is TGCAGCGTTGACAGCGGGGGGGCGGGTGAGCAGTTCTTC.

The CDR3 DNA is TGTGCCAGCAGTTTGTCCGGGACAGGGGGCCATTTTAATGGCTACACCTTC. Translation gives CASSLSGTGGHFNGYTF. The rearrangement joins TRBV27 to TRBJ1-2; 12 nucleotides align to TRBD1. Germline values: CDR1 MNHEY, CDR2 SMNVEV (reference sequence). J gave up 6 bases and V 3 bases, and 11 bases lay outside the gene matches. This CDR3 region has 17 residues.

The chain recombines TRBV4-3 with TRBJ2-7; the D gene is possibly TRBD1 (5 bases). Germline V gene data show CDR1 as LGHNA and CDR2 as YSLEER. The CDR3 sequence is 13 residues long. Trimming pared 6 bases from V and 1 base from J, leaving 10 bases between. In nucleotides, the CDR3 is TGCGCCAGCAGTCCGGACAAGTCCTACGAGCAGTACTTC. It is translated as CASSPDKSYEQYF.

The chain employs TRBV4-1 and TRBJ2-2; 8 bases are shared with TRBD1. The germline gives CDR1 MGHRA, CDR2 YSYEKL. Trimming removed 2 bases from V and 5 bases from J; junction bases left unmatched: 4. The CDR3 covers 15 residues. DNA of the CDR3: TGCGCCAGCAGCCAATGGACAGGGCAAACCGGGGAGCTGTTTTTT. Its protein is CASSQWTGQTGELFF.

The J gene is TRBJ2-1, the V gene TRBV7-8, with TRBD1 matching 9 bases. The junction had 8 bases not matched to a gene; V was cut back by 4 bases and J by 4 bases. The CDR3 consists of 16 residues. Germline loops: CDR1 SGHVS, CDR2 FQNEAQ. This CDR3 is CASSSEDRGGYNEQFF. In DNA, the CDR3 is TGTGCCAGCAGCTCAGAGGACAGGGGAGGTTACAATGAGCAGTTCTTC.

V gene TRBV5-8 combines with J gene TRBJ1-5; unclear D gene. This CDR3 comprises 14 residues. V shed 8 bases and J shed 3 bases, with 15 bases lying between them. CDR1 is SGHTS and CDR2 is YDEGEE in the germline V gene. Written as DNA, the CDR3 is TGTGCCAGTTTAGCGGGTTTTGACAATCAGCCCCAGCATTTT. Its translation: CASLAGFDNQPQHF.

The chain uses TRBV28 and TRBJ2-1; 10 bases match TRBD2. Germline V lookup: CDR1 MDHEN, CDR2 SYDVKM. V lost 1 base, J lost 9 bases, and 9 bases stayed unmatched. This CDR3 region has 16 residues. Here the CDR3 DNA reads TGTGCCAGCAGTTTATCATCCCTAGCGGGAGTTCGTGAGCAGTTCTTC. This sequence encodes CASSLSSLAGVREQFF.

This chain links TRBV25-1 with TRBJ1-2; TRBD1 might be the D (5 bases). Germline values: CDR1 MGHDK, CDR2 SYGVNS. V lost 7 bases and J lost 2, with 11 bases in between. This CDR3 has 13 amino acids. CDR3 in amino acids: CASKGAVNYGYTF. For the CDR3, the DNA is TGTGCCAGCAAAGGGGCGGTGAACTATGGCTACACCTTC.

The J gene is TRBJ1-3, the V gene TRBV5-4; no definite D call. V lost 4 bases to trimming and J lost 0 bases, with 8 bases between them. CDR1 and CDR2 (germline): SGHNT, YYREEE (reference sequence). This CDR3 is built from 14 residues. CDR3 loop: CASSAGYSGNTIYF. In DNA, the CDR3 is TGTGCCAGCAGCGCGGGATACTCTGGAAACACCATATATTTT. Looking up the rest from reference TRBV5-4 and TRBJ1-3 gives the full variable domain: ETGVTQSPTHLIKTRGQQVTLRCSSQSGHNTVSWYQQALGQGPQFIFQYYREEENGRGNFPPRFSGLQFPNYSSELNVNALELDDSALYLCASSAGYSGNTIYFGEGSWLTVV.

The CDR3 reads CASSPWTGDGYTF. CDR3 DNA sequence: TGTGCCAGTAGTCCTTGGACAGGGGACGGCTACACCTTC. The chain uses TRBV19 and TRBJ1-2, with 9 bases aligning to TRBD1. J gave up 8 bases and V 5 bases, and 6 bases lay outside the gene matches. Looked up from germline, CDR1 is LNHDA and CDR2 is SQIVND (reference sequence). This CDR3 has 13 amino acids.

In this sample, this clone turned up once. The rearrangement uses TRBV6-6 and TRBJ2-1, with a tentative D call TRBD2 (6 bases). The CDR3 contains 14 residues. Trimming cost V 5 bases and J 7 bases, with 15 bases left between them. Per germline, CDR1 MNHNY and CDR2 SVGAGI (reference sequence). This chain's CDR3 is CASSLSGSLNEQFF. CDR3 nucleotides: TGTGCCAGCAGTCTTTCCGGGAGCTTGAATGAGCAGTTCTTC.

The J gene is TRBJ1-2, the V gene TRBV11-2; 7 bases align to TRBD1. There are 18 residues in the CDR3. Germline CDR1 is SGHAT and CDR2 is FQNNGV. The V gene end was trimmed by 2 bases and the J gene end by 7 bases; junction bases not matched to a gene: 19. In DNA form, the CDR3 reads TGTGCCAGCAGCTTATGGGCCAGGGGGAACTGGAAAGAGTTTGGCTACACCTTC. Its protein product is CASSLWARGNWKEFGYTF.

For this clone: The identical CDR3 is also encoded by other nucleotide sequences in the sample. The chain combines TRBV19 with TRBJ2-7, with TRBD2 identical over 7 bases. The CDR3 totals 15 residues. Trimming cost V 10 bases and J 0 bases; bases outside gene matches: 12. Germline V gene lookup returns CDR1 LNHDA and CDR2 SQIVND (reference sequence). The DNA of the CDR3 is TGTGCCACCGGGGGAGGGCCCTCGAGCTCCTACGAGCAGTACTTC. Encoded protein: CATGGGPSSSYEQYF.

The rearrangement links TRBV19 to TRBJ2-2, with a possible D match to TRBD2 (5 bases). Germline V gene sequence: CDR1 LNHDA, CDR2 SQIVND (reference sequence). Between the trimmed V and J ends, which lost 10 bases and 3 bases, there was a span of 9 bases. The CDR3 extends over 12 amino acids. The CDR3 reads CATRGYTGELFF. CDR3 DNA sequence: TGTGCCACTCGGGGTTACACCGGGGAGCTGTTTTTT.

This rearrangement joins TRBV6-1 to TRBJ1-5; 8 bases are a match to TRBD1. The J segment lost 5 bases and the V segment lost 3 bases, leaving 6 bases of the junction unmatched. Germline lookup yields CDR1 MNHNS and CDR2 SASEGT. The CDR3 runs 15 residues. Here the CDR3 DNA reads TGTGCCAGCAGTGATCGGGACAGGCCTCATCAGCCCCAGCATTTT. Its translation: CASSDRDRPHQPQHF.

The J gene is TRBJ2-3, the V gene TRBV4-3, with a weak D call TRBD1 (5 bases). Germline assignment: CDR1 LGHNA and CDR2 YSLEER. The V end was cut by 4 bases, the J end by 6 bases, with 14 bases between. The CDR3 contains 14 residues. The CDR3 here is CASSLEQAEDTQYF. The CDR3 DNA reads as TGCGCCAGCAGCCTTGAACAGGCTGAGGATACGCAGTATTTT.